The entry below describes one T cell receptor beta chain. Its antigen is still unknown. All patients were mismatch repair deficient, assessed by either PCR or immunohistochemistry. The data belong to a study of PD-1 blockade in mismatch repair-deficient tumors. Whole-study context: Enrolled about 2013-2016, patients had progressing, pretreated mismatch repair-deficient cancers of about a dozen types. Regarding the study as a whole: Rapid post-treatment expansion, then contraction, generally preceding radiologic response, marked tumor-resident clones.

Sequencing was performed with immunoSEQ multiplex PCR; in TCRdb, only in-frame clones are kept and a portion is missing. This table has some 120,000 clones, approximately 86% appearing once. Germline CDR1 reads SNHLY; CDR2 reads FYNNEI. The V end was cut by 9 bases, the J end by 0 bases, with 12 bases between. CDR3 length: 14 residues. The material sequenced was peripheral blood, taken 44 weeks after starting pembrolizumab. The TCR sequence derives from an adult with mismatch repair-deficient cancer. This sequence joins TRBV2 and TRBJ1-3; no clear D gene. CDR3 DNA: TGTGCCAGTATGAACCGACCCTCTGGAAACACCATATATTTT. It yields the protein CASMNRPSGNTIYF.